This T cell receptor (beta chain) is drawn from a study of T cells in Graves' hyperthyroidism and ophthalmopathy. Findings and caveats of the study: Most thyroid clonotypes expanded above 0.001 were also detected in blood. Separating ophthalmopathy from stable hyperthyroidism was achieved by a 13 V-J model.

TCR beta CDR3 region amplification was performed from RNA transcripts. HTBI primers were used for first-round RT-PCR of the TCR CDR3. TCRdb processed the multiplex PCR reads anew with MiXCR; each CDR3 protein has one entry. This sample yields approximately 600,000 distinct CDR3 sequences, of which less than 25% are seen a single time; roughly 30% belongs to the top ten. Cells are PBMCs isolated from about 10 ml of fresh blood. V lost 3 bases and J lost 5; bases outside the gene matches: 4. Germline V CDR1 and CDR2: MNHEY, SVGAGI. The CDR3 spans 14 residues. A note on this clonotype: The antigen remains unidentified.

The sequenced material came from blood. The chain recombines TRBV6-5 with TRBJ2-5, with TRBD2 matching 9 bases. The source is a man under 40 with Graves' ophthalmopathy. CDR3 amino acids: CASSYPGLAETQYF. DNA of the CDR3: TGTGCCAGCAGTTATCCCGGACTAGCGGAGACCCAGTACTTC.